These T cell receptor beta chains were read from a single sample in a study of response to subunit inactivated influenza vaccine. Each CDR3 protein is one row after TCRdb ran MiXCR on the RT-PCR reads. Seen here are hundreds of thousands of distinct CDR3 sequences, approximately 17% observed once, and the top ten hold about 3%. The sequenced sample was CD4+ T cells sorted from PBMCs, obtained roughly 24 months after vaccination. Every receptor here comes from a man aged 50 to 69 who received an inactivated influenza vaccine. CDR3s include the opening cysteine and the closing phenylalanine or tryptophan. D genes are given only for firm matches. The size field is filled for only some rows; it gives once, few, many or a size class.

D: .; V: TRBV20-1; size: .; J: TRBJ2-1; CDR3: CSAEGGNEQFF; DNA: TGCAGTGCAGAAGGGGGGAATGAGCAGTTCTTC
D: .; V: TRBV5-1; size: few; J: TRBJ2-7; CDR3: CASSPDGGDYEQYF; DNA: TGCGCCAGCAGCCCCGATGGTGGGGACTACGAGCAGTACTTC
D: .; V: TRBV4-2; size: .; J: TRBJ2-2; CDR3: CASSRRSDAGELFF; DNA: TGTGCCAGCAGCCGCCGATCAGACGCCGGGGAGCTGTTTTTT
D: .; V: TRBV24-1; size: few; J: TRBJ2-7; CDR3: CATSDPSGPEQYF; DNA: TGTGCCACCAGTGACCCGTCAGGGCCCGAGCAGTACTTC
D: .; V: TRBV5-1; size: few; J: TRBJ1-6; CDR3: CASSFTGRNSPLHF; DNA: TGCGCCAGCAGCTTTACCGGGAGAAATTCACCCCTCCACTTT
D: .; V: TRBV7-9; size: .; J: TRBJ1-5; CDR3: CASSSNAGFNQPQHF; DNA: TGTGCCAGCAGCTCCAACGCAGGGTTCAATCAGCCCCAGCATTTT
D: .; V: TRBV4-3; size: few; J: TRBJ2-2; CDR3: CASSQFGAGELFF; DNA: TGCGCCAGCAGCCAGTTCGGGGCCGGGGAGCTGTTTTTT
D: .; V: TRBV5-1; size: .; J: TRBJ2-6; CDR3: CASSLLGRLSGANVLTF; DNA: TGCGCCAGCAGCTTGTTGGGACGTCTCTCTGGGGCCAACGTCCTGACTTTC
D: TRBD1; V: TRBV5-1; size: .; J: TRBJ2-7; CDR3: CASSPPGQGNEQYF; DNA: TGCGCCAGCAGCCCGCCGGGACAGGGTAACGAGCAGTACTTC
D: .; V: TRBV12-3/TRBV12-4; size: many; J: TRBJ1-2; CDR3: CASSFNWYGYTF; DNA: TGTGCCAGCAGTTTTAACTGGTATGGCTACACCTTC
D: TRBD1; V: TRBV20-1; size: many; J: TRBJ2-5; CDR3: CSARTGGETQYF; DNA: TGCAGTGCTAGGACAGGGGGCGAGACCCAGTACTTC
D: .; V: TRBV28; size: .; J: TRBJ2-7; CDR3: CASNSRAPSSYEQYF; DNA: TGTGCCAGCAACTCCCGGGCTCCAAGCTCCTACGAGCAGTACTTC
D: TRBD1; V: TRBV7-2; size: .; J: TRBJ1-2; CDR3: CASSLDSGGTQGYTF; DNA: TGTGCCAGCAGCTTAGATTCAGGGGGCACGCAAGGCTACACCTTC
D: .; V: TRBV12-3/TRBV12-4; size: few; J: TRBJ2-7; CDR3: CASSRGRGYEQYF; DNA: TGTGCCAGCAGTCGGGGCAGGGGCTACGAGCAGTACTTC
D: .; V: TRBV20-1; size: .; J: TRBJ1-5; CDR3: CSATQDRFDSNQPQHF; DNA: TGCAGTGCTACCCAGGACAGATTTGATAGCAATCAGCCCCAGCATTTT
D: TRBD1; V: TRBV10-3; size: .; J: TRBJ2-5; CDR3: CATKGQGKSETQYF; DNA: TGTGCCACTAAAGGACAGGGGAAAAGTGAGACCCAGTACTTC
D: TRBD2; V: TRBV5-1; size: .; J: TRBJ2-2; CDR3: CASSLNPGGLGSATGELFF; DNA: TGCGCCAGCAGCTTGAATCCGGGAGGTCTCGGGTCGGCTACCGGGGAGCTGTTTTTT
D: .; V: TRBV12-3/TRBV12-4; size: many; J: TRBJ2-7; CDR3: CASSLARASYEQYF; DNA: TGTGCCAGCAGTTTAGCGAGGGCCAGCTACGAGCAGTACTTC
D: .; V: TRBV5-1; size: few; J: TRBJ2-3; CDR3: CASSLMDTQYF; DNA: TGCGCCAGCAGCTTGATGGATACGCAGTATTTT
D: TRBD2; V: TRBV6-2/TRBV6-3; size: .; J: TRBJ2-5; CDR3: CASSYGGLAGETQYF; DNA: TGTGCCAGCAGTTACGGTGGACTAGCGGGGGAGACCCAGTACTTC